Within the sample, the clone carrying this TCR beta chain is medium-sized. Antigen: not known. This sample stems from a study of siplizumab effects on memory and regulatory T cells. Study results and limitations: The authors did not confirm suppressive function in proliferating Tregs from siplizumab cultures.

V was cut by 2 bases and J by 3 bases, with 14 bases left in between. The CDR3 totals 15 residues. Germline V gene lookup returns CDR1 SGHVS and CDR2 FNYEAQ. Coculture of mixed lymphocyte reaction cells was performed at 37°C for more than 5 days. The method was immunoSEQ multiplex PCR; TCRdb's version includes in-frame clones alone and lacks a portion of them. This table holds about 13,000 clones, almost 40% found once. The TCR originated in a human donor in good health; the cells came from an allogeneic mixed lymphocyte reaction. This rearrangement joins TRBV7-6 to TRBJ2-7; D call uncertain. Specimen: CFSE-low (dividing) CD8+ T cells sorted from an allogeneic mixed lymphocyte reaction. The CDR3 nucleotides read TGTGCCAGCAGCTTATACGCCGGAGCCCTCTACGAGCAGTACTTC. Translated: CASSLYAGALYEQYF.